The T cell receptor (beta chain) described here comes from a study of CD8 T cells in ankylosing spondylitis. Notes on the study in general: It was reported that disease-linked clones were significantly enriched in matched ankylosing spondylitis synovial fluid. Among TCR beta sequences, a motif of roughly 8 highly homologous variants appeared characteristic of ankylosing spondylitis blood.

One entry per CDR3 protein, called by TCRdb with MiXCR from the 5' RACE reads. This table has approximately 440,000 distinct CDR3 sequences, over 15% appearing once. This clonotype was observed a handful of times. Its specificity is not known. The CDR3 is made up of 14 amino acids. The V gene's germline CDR1 is SGHKS and CDR2 YYEKEE (reference sequence). V shed 5 bases, J shed 5 bases, and the junction held 9 bases outside the gene matches. The chain links TRBV5-5 to TRBJ2-5; 7 bases line up with TRBD2. The receptor was derived from a male donor with ankylosing spondylitis. The sample comprised blood, either unsorted or a sorted T cell fraction (not recorded which). The CDR3 here is CASRRDYSGETQYF. CDR3 bases: TGTGCCAGCAGACGGGACTACTCGGGGGAGACCCAGTACTTC.